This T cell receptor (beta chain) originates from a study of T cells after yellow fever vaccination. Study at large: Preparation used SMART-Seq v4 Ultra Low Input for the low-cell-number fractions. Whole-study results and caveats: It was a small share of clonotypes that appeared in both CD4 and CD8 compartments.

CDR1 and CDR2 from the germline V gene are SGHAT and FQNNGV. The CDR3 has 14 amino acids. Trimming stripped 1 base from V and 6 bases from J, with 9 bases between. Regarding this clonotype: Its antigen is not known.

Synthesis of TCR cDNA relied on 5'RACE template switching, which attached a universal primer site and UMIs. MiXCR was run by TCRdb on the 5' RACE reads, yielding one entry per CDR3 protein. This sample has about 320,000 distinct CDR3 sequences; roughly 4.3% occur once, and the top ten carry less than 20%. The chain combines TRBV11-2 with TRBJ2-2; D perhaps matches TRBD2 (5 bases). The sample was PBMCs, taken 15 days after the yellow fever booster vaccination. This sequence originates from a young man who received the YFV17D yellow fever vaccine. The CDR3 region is CASSLVGIAGELFF. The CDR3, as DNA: TGTGCCAGCAGCTTAGTCGGGATTGCCGGGGAGCTGTTTTTT.